This is a list of T cell receptor beta chains from one sample in a study of blood T cell repertoires in COVID-19. Data came from immunoSEQ multiplex PCR; TCRdb stores just in-frame clones and leaves some out. The sample carries around 260,000 clones, 86% recorded once. Sequencing was carried out using peripheral blood. The receptors originated from a man aged 40-49 years who had recovered from COVID-19. CDR3s include the opening cysteine and the closing phenylalanine or tryptophan. The D gene is left open where the match is weak. Expanded clones get a size class; other rows say once, few or many, or leave the size out.

J,V,D,size,CDR3,DNA
TRBJ2-7,TRBV7-2,TRBD1,once,CASSIPGQGNYEQYF,TGTGCCAGCAGTATACCGGGACAGGGAAACTACGAGCAGTACTTC
TRBJ2-7,TRBV18,TRBD1,NA,CASSPRDSSYEQYF,TGTGCCAGCTCTCCCCGGGACAGTTCCTACGAGCAGTACTTC
TRBJ2-5,TRBV19,NA,NA,CASSMYGGGAETQYF,TGTGCCAGTAGTATGTATGGGGGAGGAGCGGAGACCCAGTACTTC
TRBJ1-4,TRBV7-8,NA,NA,CASSLEGATNEKLFF,TGTGCCAGCAGCTTAGAAGGGGCAACTAATGAAAAACTGTTTTTT
TRBJ1-2,TRBV6-5,NA,NA,CASWGSGVYYGYTF,TGTGCCAGCTGGGGGTCAGGGGTTTACTATGGCTACACCTTC
TRBJ2-1,TRBV5-4,TRBD2,NA,CASSPGTSFNNEQFF,TGTGCCAGCAGCCCCGGGACTAGTTTTAACAATGAGCAGTTCTTC
TRBJ2-7,TRBV11-3,NA,once,CASSSTSEQYF,TGTGCCAGCAGCTCCACTTCGGAGCAGTACTTC
TRBJ2-7,TRBV18,NA,NA,CASSPRDFAYEQYF,TGTGCCAGCTCACCACGGGACTTTGCCTACGAGCAGTACTTC
TRBJ1-2,TRBV4-2,NA,NA,CASSQGGYYGYTF,TGTGCCAGCAGCCAAGGAGGGTACTATGGCTACACCTTC
TRBJ1-5,TRBV4-3,TRBD1,NA,CASSQVLTKGQGRQSNQPQHF,TGCGCCAGCAGCCAAGTTTTAACGAAGGGACAGGGTAGACAAAGCAATCAGCCCCAGCATTTT
TRBJ1-1,TRBV6-2/TRBV6-3,TRBD1,NA,CASSYGTGLNTEAFF,TGTGCCAGCAGTTACGGGACAGGATTGAACACTGAAGCTTTCTTT
TRBJ1-1,TRBV19,NA,NA,CASTLRTVNTEAFF,TGTGCCAGTACCCTCCGGACTGTGAACACTGAAGCTTTCTTT
TRBJ1-5,TRBV6-1,NA,once,CASSEFSPQHF,TGTGCCAGCAGTGAATTTAGTCCCCAGCATTTT
TRBJ1-5,TRBV5-6,TRBD1,once,CASSNRYQGARQPQHF,TGTGCCAGCAGCAACCGATACCAGGGGGCAAGGCAGCCCCAGCATTTT
TRBJ1-3,TRBV18,NA,NA,CASSPRAGGTIYF,TGTGCCAGCTCACCACGAGCTGGCGGCACCATATATTTT
TRBJ1-2,TRBV11-3,NA,once,CASSLDLGRNTGYTF,TGTGCCAGCAGCTTAGATCTAGGGAGGAATACTGGCTACACCTTC
TRBJ2-1,TRBV6-6,NA,NA,CASSYSLRIDEQFF,TGTGCCAGCAGTTACTCGCTCAGGATCGATGAGCAGTTCTTC
TRBJ1-2,TRBV7-2,NA,NA,CASSPRQGTILGYTF,TGTGCCAGCAGCCCCCGCCAGGGTACGATTCTAGGCTACACCTTC
TRBJ2-7,TRBV4-1,TRBD2,NA,CASSQPKTSGSYEQYF,TGCGCCAGCAGCCAACCCAAGACTAGCGGGAGCTACGAGCAGTACTTC
TRBJ1-5,TRBV19,NA,NA,CASGRFGNQPQHF,TGTGCCAGTGGGAGATTTGGCAATCAGCCCCAGCATTTT
TRBJ2-7,TRBV6-5,TRBD1,NA,CASSHRGFNEQYF,TGTGCCAGCAGTCACAGGGGTTTTAACGAGCAGTACTTC
TRBJ2-7,TRBV3-1/TRBV3-2,NA,NA,CASSQGIYEQYF,TGTGCCAGCAGCCAAGGTATCTACGAGCAGTACTTC
TRBJ1-1,TRBV18,NA,NA,CASSPPILGMNTEAFF,TGTGCCAGCTCACCACCCATACTAGGGATGAACACTGAAGCTTTCTTT
TRBJ1-1,TRBV27,NA,NA,CASSFRVRTEAFF,TGTGCCAGCAGTTTCCGGGTACGCACTGAAGCTTTCTTT
TRBJ2-7,TRBV6-1,NA,once,CASSEADSRPYEQYF,TGTGCCAGCAGTGAAGCTGACAGTAGGCCCTACGAGCAGTACTTC
TRBJ1-4,TRBV9,NA,NA,CASSLGTGRGEKLFF,TGTGCCAGCAGCCTGGGAACAGGGCGTGGGGAAAAACTGTTTTTT
TRBJ2-3,TRBV18,TRBD2,NA,CASSPVPGAGSTDTQYF,TGTGCCAGCTCACCGGTCCCCGGAGCGGGGAGTACAGATACGCAGTATTTT
TRBJ2-3,TRBV6-6,TRBD2,NA,CASSGGRGVSTDTQYF,TGTGCCAGCAGTGGGGGTCGGGGGGTTAGCACAGATACGCAGTATTTT
TRBJ1-1,TRBV7-2,NA,NA,CASSSNRALGTEAFF,TGTGCCAGCAGCTCGAACAGGGCCTTGGGGACTGAAGCTTTCTTT
TRBJ2-5,TRBV25-1,TRBD2,NA,CASSASGATQYF,TGTGCCAGCAGTGCCAGCGGGGCTACCCAGTACTTC
TRBJ2-1,TRBV5-6,NA,NA,CASSLATTGNEQFF,TGTGCCAGCAGCTTGGCCACGACAGGCAATGAGCAGTTCTTC
TRBJ2-3,TRBV7-6,TRBD2,NA,CASSSALGAGGRSDTQYF,TGTGCCAGCAGCTCCGCCTTGGGAGCGGGGGGGCGGTCAGATACGCAGTATTTT
TRBJ2-3,TRBV5-1,TRBD1,NA,CASSQTAGGRSTDTQYF,TGCGCCAGCAGCCAAACGGCAGGGGGCCGGAGCACAGATACGCAGTATTTT
TRBJ2-2,TRBV4-3,NA,NA,CASSQDPSGATGELFF,TGCGCCAGCAGCCAAGATCCCTCGGGAGCCACCGGGGAGCTGTTTTTT
TRBJ1-6,TRBV6-4,NA,NA,CASSDQGSNSPLHF,TGTGCCAGCAGTGACCAGGGGAGTAATTCACCCCTCCACTTT
TRBJ1-2,TRBV14,TRBD1,NA,CASSHRQGKGYGYTF,TGTGCCAGCAGCCACCGACAGGGTAAAGGGTATGGCTACACCTTC
TRBJ1-5,TRBV2,TRBD1,NA,CASSRDRPLNQPQHF,TGTGCCAGCAGCCGGGACAGGCCACTCAATCAGCCCCAGCATTTT
TRBJ1-1,TRBV19,NA,NA,CASSIDAGAAAAFF,TGTGCCAGTAGTATAGACGCAGGGGCCGCTGCAGCTTTCTTT
TRBJ2-7,TRBV18,NA,few,CASSPTPRGNYEQYF,TGTGCCAGCTCACCCACCCCCCGGGGGAACTACGAGCAGTACTTC
TRBJ2-1,TRBV2,NA,NA,CASSEHLSSYNEQFF,TGTGCCAGCAGTGAGCACTTGAGCTCCTACAATGAGCAGTTCTTC
TRBJ2-1,TRBV6-6,NA,NA,CASSVLAATYNEQFF,TGTGCCAGCAGTGTATTAGCGGCTACCTACAATGAGCAGTTCTTC
TRBJ2-3,TRBV9,TRBD2,NA,CASSIAVPGLAVTDTQYF,TGTGCCAGCAGCATTGCAGTTCCGGGACTAGCGGTTACAGATACGCAGTATTTT
TRBJ2-3,TRBV6-2/TRBV6-3,NA,NA,CASSYGRAVTDTQYF,TGTGCCAGCAGTTACGGTCGAGCGGTCACAGATACGCAGTATTTT
TRBJ2-5,TRBV18,NA,NA,CASSPRTDQETQYF,TGTGCCAGCTCTCCCCGGACAGATCAAGAGACCCAGTACTTC
TRBJ2-1,TRBV10-3,NA,NA,CAISPGGSGENEQFF,TGTGCCATCAGTCCCGGGGGTAGCGGTGAGAATGAGCAGTTCTTC
TRBJ1-6,TRBV7-2,NA,NA,CASSLGVSSSYNSPLHF,TGTGCCAGCAGCTTAGGAGTCTCGAGCTCCTATAATTCACCCCTCCACTTT
TRBJ1-2,TRBV18,TRBD1,NA,CASSFPDITLSIAWTGYYGYTF,TGTGCCAGCTCATTTCCGGACATAACATTATCTATAGCCTGGACAGGGTACTATGGCTACACCTTC
TRBJ1-1,TRBV10-2,NA,NA,CASSEWRGMNTEAFF,TGCGCCAGCAGTGAGTGGAGAGGGATGAACACTGAAGCTTTCTTT
TRBJ2-5,TRBV2,NA,NA,CASSPWPRETQYF,TGTGCCAGCAGCCCTTGGCCTAGAGAGACCCAGTACTTC
TRBJ1-6,TRBV6-5,NA,NA,CAIKGIGNSPLHF,TGTGCCATCAAGGGGATCGGTAATTCACCCCTCCACTTT
TRBJ1-5,TRBV19,NA,once,CASSIVVSQPQHF,TGTGCCAGTAGTATAGTTGTCAGTCAGCCCCAGCATTTT
TRBJ1-4,TRBV18,NA,NA,CASSHTAATNEKLFF,TGTGCCAGCTCCCATACTGCCGCAACTAATGAAAAACTGTTTTTT
TRBJ2-5,TRBV7-3,TRBD2,NA,CASSATPGLARETQYF,TGTGCCAGCAGCGCTACTCCGGGACTAGCGCGAGAGACCCAGTACTTC